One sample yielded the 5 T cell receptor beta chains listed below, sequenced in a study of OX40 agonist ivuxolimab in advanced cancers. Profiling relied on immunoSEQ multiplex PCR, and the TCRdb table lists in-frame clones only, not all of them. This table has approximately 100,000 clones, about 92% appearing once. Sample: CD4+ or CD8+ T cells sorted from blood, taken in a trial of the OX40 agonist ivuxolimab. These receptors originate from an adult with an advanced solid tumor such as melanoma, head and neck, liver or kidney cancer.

DNA for the CDR3: TGTGCCAGCAGCGTACGGACAGCACTCACAGATACGCAGTATTTT. Its translation is CASSVRTALTDTQYF. The chain couples TRBV9 to TRBJ2-3, with D perhaps matching TRBD1 (6 bases). The germline V and J ends were trimmed by 1 base and 2 bases, with 11 bases remaining between them. The CDR3 covers 15 residues. Germline V gene data show CDR1 as SGDLS and CDR2 as YYNGEE.

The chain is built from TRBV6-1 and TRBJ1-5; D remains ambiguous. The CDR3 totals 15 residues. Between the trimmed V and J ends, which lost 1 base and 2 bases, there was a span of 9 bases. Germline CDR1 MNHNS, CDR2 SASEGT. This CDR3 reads CASSEVLGGNQPQHF. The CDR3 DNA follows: TGTGCCAGCAGTGAAGTTTTGGGTGGCAATCAGCCCCAGCATTTT.

The CDR3 DNA follows: TGTGCCAGCAGCTTAGCGAGGGCTGATGGGGCCAACGTCCTGACTTTC. Residues: CASSLARADGANVLTF. J is TRBJ2-6 and V is TRBV7-9; TRBD2 is a possible D gene (5 bases). Per the germline V gene, CDR1 is SEHNR and CDR2 is FQNEAQ (reference sequence). The V end lost 0 bases, the J end lost 3 bases, and 9 bases lay between the germline ends. The CDR3 runs to 16 residues.

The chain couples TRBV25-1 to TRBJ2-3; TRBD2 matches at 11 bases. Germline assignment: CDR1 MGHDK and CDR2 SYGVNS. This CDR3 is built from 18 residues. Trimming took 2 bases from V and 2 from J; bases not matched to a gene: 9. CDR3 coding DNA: TGTGCCAGCAGTGAAAGGACTAGCGGGTGGAAGCACACAGATACGCAGTATTTT. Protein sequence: CASSERTSGWKHTDTQYF.

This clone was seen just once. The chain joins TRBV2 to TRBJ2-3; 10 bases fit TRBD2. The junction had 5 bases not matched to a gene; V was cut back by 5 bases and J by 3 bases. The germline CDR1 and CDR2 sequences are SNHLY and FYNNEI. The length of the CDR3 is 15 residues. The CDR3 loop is CASSYLAGGTDTQYF. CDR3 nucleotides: TGTGCCAGCAGTTATTTAGCGGGAGGTACAGATACGCAGTATTTT.